Below are 27 T cell receptor beta chains sequenced from a single sample in a study of neurological immune-mediated disorders. Described time point: technical triplicate 1. TCRdb re-called the 5' RACE reads with MiXCR, one entry per CDR3 protein. The sample has roughly 41,000 distinct CDR3 sequences; 8.5% to 14% are singletons. Source material: PBMCs. Receptors originate from a man in his sixties with HTLV-1-associated myelopathy (HAM/TSP).

This clonotype was picked up many times. The chain joins TRBV6-6 to TRBJ1-1, with D perhaps TRBD1 (5 bases). Trimming removed 1 base from V and 1 base from J, with 19 bases in between. CDR1 is MNHNY and CDR2 is SVGAGI in the germline V gene (reference sequence). The CDR3 runs to 18 residues. Written as DNA, the CDR3 is TGTGCCAGCAGTTACTTACCCCCCCTCGCAGGGTCGAACACTGAAGCTTTCTTT. It translates to CASSYLPPLAGSNTEAFF.

This clonotype was recorded many times. CDR3 loop: CSARDHQGSSSEQYF. DNA for the CDR3: TGCAGTGCTAGAGATCATCAGGGATCGTCGAGCGAGCAGTACTTC. The chain couples TRBV20-1 to TRBJ2-7; tentatively, D is TRBD1 (5 bases). The CDR3 loop spans 15 amino acids. Germline V gene sequence: CDR1 DFQATT, CDR2 SNEGSKA (reference sequence). With 0 bases removed from V and 6 bases from J, the gap between germline ends came to 18 bases.

This clonotype was found many times. The V call is TRBV18, the J call TRBJ1-1, with 9 bases matching TRBD1. The CDR3 consists of 14 residues. Losses at the gene ends were 4 bases for V and 0 bases for J; bases not matched to a gene: 0. CDR1 KGHSH and CDR2 LQKENI come from the germline V gene. Here the CDR3 DNA reads TGTGCCAGCTCACGGGACAGGGTGAACACTGAAGCTTTCTTT. This encodes CASSRDRVNTEAFF.

The table lists this clonotype with many counts. The chain is built from TRBV3-1 and TRBJ1-2; D unresolved. Per the germline V gene, CDR1 is LGHDT and CDR2 is YNNKEL (reference sequence). V was cut by 0 bases and J by 0 bases, with 8 bases left in between. The CDR3 has 15 residues. CDR3 in amino acids: CASSQDWMSNYGYTF. CDR3 DNA: TGTGCCAGCAGCCAAGATTGGATGTCTAACTATGGCTACACCTTC.

This clonotype has ten or more counts. V is TRBV7-8 and J is TRBJ2-2; 8 bases are shared with TRBD2. V trimming: 5 bases; J trimming: 4 bases; junction bases outside the gene matches: 12. The germline V gene has CDR1 SGHVS and CDR2 FQNEAQ. The CDR3 covers 17 residues. Here the CDR3 DNA reads TGTGCCAGCAGCCACGGGGGGGGAGTATCGGGCACCGGGGAGCTGTTTTTT. Translating gives CASSHGGGVSGTGELFF.

This clonotype was counted many times. V is TRBV5-1 and J is TRBJ1-1; D not certain. V was pared by 0 bases and J by 0 bases, with 6 bases between. The CDR3 sequence is 14 residues long. Germline V CDR1 and CDR2: SGHRS, YFSETQ. In nucleotides, the CDR3 is TGCGCCAGCAGCTTGGCGGGGATGAACACTGAAGCTTTCTTT. Protein product: CASSLAGMNTEAFF.

The chain uses TRBV4-1 and TRBJ2-7; tentatively, D is TRBD2 (5 bases). The CDR3 sequence is 14 residues long. In germline, CDR1 is MGHRA, CDR2 YSYEKL. V was shortened by 1 base and J by 5 bases, with 12 bases between the two germline ends. CDR3 in amino acids: CASSQVDGRDEQYF. For the CDR3, the DNA is TGCGCCAGCAGCCAAGTAGACGGGCGGGACGAGCAGTACTTC.

In this sample, this clonotype turned up a few times. The chain carries TRBV5-6 and TRBJ1-1; D gene ambiguous. The CDR3 runs 15 residues. Germline V lookup: CDR1 SGHDT, CDR2 YYEEEE. V was cut by 0 bases and J by 1 base, with 10 bases left in between. CDR3 protein: CASSLGQERNTEAFF. In DNA form, the CDR3 reads TGTGCCAGCAGCTTGGGGCAGGAGCGGAACACTGAAGCTTTCTTT.

To note about this clonotype: A much bigger clone sits one base away, suggesting this may be a read error. The chain employs TRBV2 and TRBJ2-7, with 9 bases matching TRBD1. The CDR3 is made up of 12 amino acids. Germline V gene lookup returns CDR1 SNHLY and CDR2 FYNNEI. V lost 8 bases and J lost 4; bases outside the gene matches: 3. The CDR3 coding sequence is TGTGCCAGCGGGACAGGGCGTTACGAGCAGTACTTC. Its protein product is CASGTGRYEQYF.

This clonotype was seen ten or more times. The rearrangement links TRBV4-1 to TRBJ1-2, with 8 bases lining up with TRBD1. This CDR3 contains 15 residues. V was pared by 4 bases and J by 4 bases, with 8 bases of the junction left unmatched. CDR1 is MGHRA and CDR2 is YSYEKL in the germline V gene. For the CDR3, the DNA is TGCGCCAGCAGCCCCCTCTCGGACAGGGCCTATGGCTACACCTTC. It yields the protein CASSPLSDRAYGYTF.

In its sample, this clonotype ranks as medium-sized. The chain links TRBV20-1 to TRBJ2-3, with 9 bases matching TRBD1. CDR1 and CDR2 (germline): DFQATT, SNEGSKA (reference sequence). This CDR3 region has 13 residues. Trimming cost V 8 bases and J 4 bases; bases outside gene matches: 7. The DNA for the CDR3 is TGCAGTTTCCCGGGACAGGGCGCAGATACGCAGTATTTT. It yields the protein CSFPGQGADTQYF.

This clonotype has at least ten counts. The V and J genes are TRBV5-1 and TRBJ2-1; 7 nucleotides match TRBD2. The V gene end was trimmed by 6 bases and the J gene end by 0 bases; junction bases not matched to a gene: 6. CDR1 is SGHRS and CDR2 is YFSETQ in the germline V gene. The CDR3 length is 15 residues. The CDR3 protein is CASTISGPSYNEQFF. The DNA for the CDR3 is TGCGCCAGCACCATTAGCGGGCCCTCCTACAATGAGCAGTTCTTC.

This clonotype occurred many times. The chain combines TRBV5-1 with TRBJ2-1, with D perhaps given as TRBD1 or TRBD2 (5 bases each). The V end lost 9 bases, the J end lost 9 bases, and 16 bases lay between the germline ends. The CDR3 is made up of 12 amino acids. Germline CDR1 reads SGHRS; CDR2 reads YFSETQ. CDR3: CATRDESFEQFF. Written as DNA, the CDR3 is TGCGCCACCCGGGACGAGAGTTTTGAGCAGTTCTTC.

The table lists this clonotype with many counts. The V gene is TRBV9, the J gene TRBJ2-5; possibly TRBD1 for D (5 bases). The germline V and J ends were trimmed by 1 base and 1 base, with 14 bases remaining between them. Germline CDR1 is SGDLS and CDR2 is YYNGEE. The CDR3 has 16 residues. The CDR3 here is CASSVSAQGLQETQYF. In nucleotides, the CDR3 is TGTGCCAGCAGCGTATCGGCCCAGGGCCTCCAAGAGACCCAGTACTTC.

This clonotype was recorded at least ten times. The chain's CDR3 is CASSQHSGPYGYTF. The DNA for the CDR3 is TGCGCCAGCAGCCAGCACTCCGGACCTTATGGCTACACCTTC. The chain combines TRBV4-1 with TRBJ1-2; D gene unclear. The germline V gene has CDR1 MGHRA and CDR2 YSYEKL. The V end lost 3 bases, the J end lost 5 bases, and 13 bases lay between the germline ends. The length of the CDR3 is 14 residues.

This clonotype was counted at least ten times. The genes are TRBV4-2 and TRBJ2-7; 10 nucleotides match TRBD1. Germline V CDR1 and CDR2: LGHNA, YNFKEQ. The CDR3 extends over 15 amino acids. V trimming: 4 bases; J trimming: 6 bases; junction bases outside the gene matches: 9. CDR3 residues: CASSPWDRGSVEQYF. The CDR3 DNA sequence: TGTGCCAGCAGCCCCTGGGACAGGGGATCCGTCGAGCAGTACTTC.

For this clonotype: One end of the junction fails to match germline, which may point to a read error. This chain uses TRBV10-3 with TRBJ2-2; 7 positions agree with TRBD2. The germline gives CDR1 ENHRY, CDR2 SYGVKD. The CDR3 is 15 residues long. The CDR3 sequence is CAINNPAGNTVELFF. CDR3 nucleotide sequence: TGTGCCATCAATAACCCAGCGGGAAACACCGTGGAGCTGTTTTTT.

This clonotype occurred many times. The chain has TRBV5-1 and TRBJ2-2; D possibly corresponds to TRBD1 (6 bases). The CDR3 contains 18 residues. From germline, CDR1 is SGHRS and CDR2 YFSETQ. V dropped 5 bases and J dropped 1 base, with 21 bases sitting between them. In nucleotides, the CDR3 is TGCGCCAGCAGGGGGACATCTCTTAAGGGAGAGAACACCGGGGAGCTGTTTTTT. It codes for CASRGTSLKGENTGELFF. Drawing the rest from reference TRBV5-1 and TRBJ2-2, the complete variable domain is KAGVTQTPRYLIKTRGQQVTLSCSPISGHRSVSWYQQTPGQGLQFLFEYFSETQRNKGNFPGRFSGRQFSNSRSEMNVSTLELGDSALYLCASRGTSLKGENTGELFFGEGSRLTVL.

This clonotype showed up many times. The gene calls are TRBV18 and TRBJ2-7, with 11 bases that match TRBD1. V trimming: 3 bases; J trimming: 2 bases; junction bases outside the gene matches: 6. CDR3 length: 16 residues. CDR1 is KGHSH, CDR2 LQKENI, per germline. The CDR3 nucleotides read TGTGCCAGCTCACCTGGGACAGGGGGTTTGACCTACGAGCAGTACTTC. This sequence encodes CASSPGTGGLTYEQYF.

The J gene is TRBJ1-4, the V gene TRBV20-1; 8 nucleotides line up with TRBD1. Germline V CDR1 and CDR2: DFQATT, SNEGSKA (reference sequence). CDR3 length equals 15 residues. The junction had 11 bases not matched to a gene; V was cut back by 3 bases and J by 8 bases. The CDR3 coding sequence is TGCAGTGCTAGGGAGGCAGGGGGCCTTTTCGAAAAACTGTTTTTT. It yields the protein CSAREAGGLFEKLFF.

Ten or more counts support this clonotype. One end of the junction varies from germline; a read error may be responsible. This chain joins TRBV11-3 and TRBJ2-1; TRBD2 matches 11 bases. The CDR3 runs to 14 residues. The germline gives CDR1 SGHNT, CDR2 YENEEA. CDR3 protein: CASSPQTSGSPGVF. CDR3 DNA: TGTGCCAGCAGCCCGCAAACTAGCGGGAGCCCCGGGGTCTTC.

In this sample, this clonotype turned up many times. The chain combines TRBV5-1 with TRBJ2-1; D call uncertain. The CDR3 totals 15 residues. Per the germline V gene, CDR1 is SGHRS and CDR2 is YFSETQ. Trimming took off 0 bases at V and 0 bases at J, with 7 bases between the two ends. CDR3 DNA: TGCGCCAGCAGCTTGGCCAGAAGCTCCTACAATGAGCAGTTCTTC. Its translation is CASSLARSSYNEQFF. Combining the CDR3 with reference TRBV5-1 and TRBJ2-1 gives the whole variable domain KAGVTQTPRYLIKTRGQQVTLSCSPISGHRSVSWYQQTPGQGLQFLFEYFSETQRNKGNFPGRFSGRQFSNSRSEMNVSTLELGDSALYLCASSLARSSYNEQFFGPGTRLTVL.

This clonotype was observed at least ten times. CDR3 DNA sequence: TGTGCCAGCAGTCCGGGCCCGCAGCCCCAGCATTTT. Encoded protein: CASSPGPQPQHF. The chain recombines TRBV12-3 or TRBV12-4 with TRBJ1-5; D uncertain. The ends were cut back, 5 bases at V and 7 bases at J, with 9 bases in the middle. This CDR3 is 12 amino acids long.

At least ten counts were recorded for this clonotype. The chain links TRBV5-1 to TRBJ2-1, with D tentatively TRBD2 (6 bases). The CDR3 has 14 residues. Trimming shortened V by 4 bases and J by 8 bases, and 16 bases separated the two germline ends. CDR1 and CDR2 from the germline V gene are SGHRS and YFSETQ. DNA of the CDR3: TGCGCCAGCAGCGCGGGACGGGGAGGCCATGAGCAGTTCTTC. It specifies CASSAGRGGHEQFF.

This clonotype was recorded many times. This chain links TRBV5-1 with TRBJ2-7, with D hard to call. Trimming left V 0 bases short and J 6 bases short, with 16 bases between. The CDR3 sequence is 15 residues long. Looked up from germline, CDR1 is SGHRS and CDR2 is YFSETQ. The CDR3 coding sequence is TGCGCCAGCAGCTTGGATGAAGGGAAGGCCTCCGAGCAGTACTTC. It encodes CASSLDEGKASEQYF.

To note about this clonotype: This likely comes from a read error, as the CDR3 has no conserved phenylalanine or tryptophan at its end. The rearrangement joins TRBV14 to TRBJ2-1; either TRBD1 or TRBD2 may supply D (5 bases each). The CDR3 is 16 residues long. Looked up from germline, CDR1 is SGHDN and CDR2 is FVKESK. Trimming pared 4 bases from V and 3 bases from J, leaving 16 bases between. CDR3 sequence reads: CASSPLGTEVYNEQFL. The CDR3 nucleotides are TGTGCCAGCAGCCCCTTGGGGACGGAGGTCTACAATGAGCAGTTCTTA.

This clonotype was seen repeatedly, ten times or more. The chain employs TRBV20-1 and TRBJ1-2; D gene unclear. The V end was cut by 6 bases, the J end by 0 bases, with 8 bases between. Germline values: CDR1 DFQATT, CDR2 SNEGSKA (reference sequence). CDR3 length equals 12 residues. The CDR3 bases are TGCAGTGCCCGCCCATCTAACTATGGCTACACCTTC. It is translated as CSARPSNYGYTF.